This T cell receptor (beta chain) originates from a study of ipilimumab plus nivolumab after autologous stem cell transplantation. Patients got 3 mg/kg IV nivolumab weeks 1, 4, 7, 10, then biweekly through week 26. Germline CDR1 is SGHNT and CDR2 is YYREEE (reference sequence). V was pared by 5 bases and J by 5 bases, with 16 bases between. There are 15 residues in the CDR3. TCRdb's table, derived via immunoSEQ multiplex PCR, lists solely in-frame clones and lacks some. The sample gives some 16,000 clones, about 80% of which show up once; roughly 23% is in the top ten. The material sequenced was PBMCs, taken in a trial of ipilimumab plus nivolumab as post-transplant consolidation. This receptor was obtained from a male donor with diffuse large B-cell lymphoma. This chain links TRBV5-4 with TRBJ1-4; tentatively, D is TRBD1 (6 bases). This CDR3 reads CASSPGGSVNEKLFF. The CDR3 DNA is TGTGCCAGCAGTCCCGGGGGCAGCGTGAATGAAAAACTGTTTTTT. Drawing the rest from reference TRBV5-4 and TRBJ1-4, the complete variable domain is ETGVTQSPTHLIKTRGQQVTLRCSSQSGHNTVSWYQQALGQGPQFIFQYYREEENGRGNFPPRFSGLQFPNYSSELNVNALELDDSALYLCASSPGGSVNEKLFFGSGTQLSVL.